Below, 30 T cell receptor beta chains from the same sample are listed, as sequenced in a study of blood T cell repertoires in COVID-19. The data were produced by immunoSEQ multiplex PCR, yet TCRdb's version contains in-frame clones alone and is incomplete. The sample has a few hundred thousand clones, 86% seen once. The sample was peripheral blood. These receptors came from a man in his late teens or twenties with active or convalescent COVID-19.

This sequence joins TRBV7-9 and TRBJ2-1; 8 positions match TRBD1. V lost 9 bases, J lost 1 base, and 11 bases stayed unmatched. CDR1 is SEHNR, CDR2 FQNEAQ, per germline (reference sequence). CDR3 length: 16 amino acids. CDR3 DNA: TGTGCCAGTACCGTTGACAGGGGAGGATCCTACAATGAGCAGTTCTTC. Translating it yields CASTVDRGGSYNEQFF.

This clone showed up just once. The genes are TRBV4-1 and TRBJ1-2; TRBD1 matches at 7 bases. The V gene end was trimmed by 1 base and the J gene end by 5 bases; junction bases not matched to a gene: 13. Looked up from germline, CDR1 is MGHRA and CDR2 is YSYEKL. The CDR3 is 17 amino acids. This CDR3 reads CASSQAPTGIGPYGYTF. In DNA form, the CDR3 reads TGCGCCAGCAGCCAAGCCCCGACAGGGATTGGGCCGTATGGCTACACCTTC.

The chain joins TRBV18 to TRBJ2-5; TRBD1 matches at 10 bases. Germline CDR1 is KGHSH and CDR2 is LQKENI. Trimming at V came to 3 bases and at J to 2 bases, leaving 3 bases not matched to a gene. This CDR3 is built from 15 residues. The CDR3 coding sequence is TGTGCCAGCTCACCTGGGACAGGGGCGCAAGAGACCCAGTACTTC. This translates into CASSPGTGAQETQYF.

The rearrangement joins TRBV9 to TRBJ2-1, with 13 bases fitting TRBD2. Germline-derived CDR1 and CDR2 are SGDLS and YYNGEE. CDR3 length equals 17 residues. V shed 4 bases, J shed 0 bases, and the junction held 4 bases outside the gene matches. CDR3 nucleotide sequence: TGTGCCAGCAGCAAGGGACTAGCGGGAACCTCCTACAATGAGCAGTTCTTC. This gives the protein CASSKGLAGTSYNEQFF.

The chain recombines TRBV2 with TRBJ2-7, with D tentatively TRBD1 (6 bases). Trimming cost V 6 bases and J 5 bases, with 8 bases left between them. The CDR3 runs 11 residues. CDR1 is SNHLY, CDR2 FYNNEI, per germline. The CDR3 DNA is TGTGCCAGCAGAGCAGGGGACGAGCAGTACTTC. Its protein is CASRAGDEQYF.

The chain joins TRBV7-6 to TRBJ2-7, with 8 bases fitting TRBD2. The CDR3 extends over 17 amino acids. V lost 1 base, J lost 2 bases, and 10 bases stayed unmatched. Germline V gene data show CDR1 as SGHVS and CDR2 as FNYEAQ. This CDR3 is CASSLEVARGDAYEQYF. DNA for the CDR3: TGTGCCAGCAGCTTAGAGGTGGCGCGGGGGGACGCCTACGAGCAGTACTTC. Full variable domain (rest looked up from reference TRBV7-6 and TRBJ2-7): GAGVSQSPRYKVTKRGQDVALRCDPISGHVSLYWYRQALGQGPEFLTYFNYEAQQDKSGLPNDRFSAERPEGSISTLTIQRTEQRDSAMYRCASSLEVARGDAYEQYFGPGTRLTVT.

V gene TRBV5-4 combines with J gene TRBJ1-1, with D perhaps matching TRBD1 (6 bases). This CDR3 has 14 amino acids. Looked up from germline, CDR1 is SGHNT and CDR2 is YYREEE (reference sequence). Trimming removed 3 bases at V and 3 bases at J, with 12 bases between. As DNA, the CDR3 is TGTGCCAGCAGCTGGGGCAGGGGATACACTGAAGCTTTCTTT. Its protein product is CASSWGRGYTEAFF.

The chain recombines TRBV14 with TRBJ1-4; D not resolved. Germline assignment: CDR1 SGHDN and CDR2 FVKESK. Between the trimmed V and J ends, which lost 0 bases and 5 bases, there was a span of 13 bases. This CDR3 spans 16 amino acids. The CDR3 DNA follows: TGTGCCAGCAGCCAAGATATGTCAGCGCCGAATGAAAAACTGTTTTTT. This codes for CASSQDMSAPNEKLFF.

The DNA for the CDR3 is TGTGCCAGCAGCCCCGGGACAGACAATCAGCCCCAGCATTTT. It specifies CASSPGTDNQPQHF. The rearrangement links TRBV5-5 to TRBJ1-5; 7 bases are shared with TRBD1. The ends lost 4 bases at V and 3 bases at J; junction bases unmatched: 4. CDR3 length equals 14 residues. CDR1 is SGHKS, CDR2 YYEKEE, per germline (reference sequence).

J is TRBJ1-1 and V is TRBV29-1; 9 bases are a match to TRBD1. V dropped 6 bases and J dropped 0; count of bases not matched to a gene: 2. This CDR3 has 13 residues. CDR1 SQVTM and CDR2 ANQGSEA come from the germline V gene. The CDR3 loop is CSVGQGLNTEAFF. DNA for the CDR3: TGCAGCGTAGGACAGGGGTTGAACACTGAAGCTTTCTTT.

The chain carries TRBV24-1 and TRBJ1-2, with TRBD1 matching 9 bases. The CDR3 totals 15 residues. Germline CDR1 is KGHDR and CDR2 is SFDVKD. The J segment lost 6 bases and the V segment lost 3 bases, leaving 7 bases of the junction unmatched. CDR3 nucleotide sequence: TGTGCCACCAGTGATAATTTACAGGGGGCTAATGGCTACACCTTC. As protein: CATSDNLQGANGYTF.

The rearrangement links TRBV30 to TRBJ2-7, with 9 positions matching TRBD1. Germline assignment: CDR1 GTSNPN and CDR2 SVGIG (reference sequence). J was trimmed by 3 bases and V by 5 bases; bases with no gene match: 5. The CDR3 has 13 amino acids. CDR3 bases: TGTGCCTGGGCCGGGACAGGGTTCTACGAGCAGTACTTC. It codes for CAWAGTGFYEQYF.

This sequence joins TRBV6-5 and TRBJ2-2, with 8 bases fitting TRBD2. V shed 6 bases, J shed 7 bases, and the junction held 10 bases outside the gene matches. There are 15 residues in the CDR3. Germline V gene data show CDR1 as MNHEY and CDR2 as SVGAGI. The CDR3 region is CASSPGLARGGELFF. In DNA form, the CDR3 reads TGTGCCAGCAGCCCCGGACTAGCTCGGGGCGGGGAGCTGTTTTTT.

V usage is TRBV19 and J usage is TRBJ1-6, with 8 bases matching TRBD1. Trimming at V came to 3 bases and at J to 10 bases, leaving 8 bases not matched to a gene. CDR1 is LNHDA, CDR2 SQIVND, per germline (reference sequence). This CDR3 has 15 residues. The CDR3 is CASSIQGAVSSPLHF. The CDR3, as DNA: TGTGCCAGTAGTATTCAGGGGGCGGTTTCCTCACCCCTCCACTTT.

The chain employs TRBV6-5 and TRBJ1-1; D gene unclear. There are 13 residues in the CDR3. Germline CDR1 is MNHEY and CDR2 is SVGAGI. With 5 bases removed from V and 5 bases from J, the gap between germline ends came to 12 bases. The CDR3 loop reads CASSLSTATEAFF. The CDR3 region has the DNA TGTGCCAGCAGTCTGTCCACAGCTACTGAAGCTTTCTTT.

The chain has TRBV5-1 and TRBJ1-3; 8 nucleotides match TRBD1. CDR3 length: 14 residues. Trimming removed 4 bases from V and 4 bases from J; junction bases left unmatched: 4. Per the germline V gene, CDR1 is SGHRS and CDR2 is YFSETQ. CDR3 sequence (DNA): TGCGCCAGCAGCCCGGACAGGGTAGGAAACACCATATATTTT. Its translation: CASSPDRVGNTIYF.

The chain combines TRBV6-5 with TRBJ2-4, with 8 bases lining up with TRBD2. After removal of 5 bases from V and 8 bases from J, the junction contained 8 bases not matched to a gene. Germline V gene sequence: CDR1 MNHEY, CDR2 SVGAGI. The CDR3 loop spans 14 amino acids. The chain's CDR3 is CASSTGTSGDIQYF. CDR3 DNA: TGTGCCAGCAGTACCGGGACTAGTGGGGACATTCAGTACTTC.

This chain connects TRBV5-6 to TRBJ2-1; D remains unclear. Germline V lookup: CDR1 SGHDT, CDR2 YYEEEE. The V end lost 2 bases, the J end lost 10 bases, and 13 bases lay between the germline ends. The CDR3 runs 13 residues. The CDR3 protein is CASSFSGFLEQFF. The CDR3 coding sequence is TGTGCCAGCAGCTTTTCTGGCTTCTTGGAGCAGTTCTTC.

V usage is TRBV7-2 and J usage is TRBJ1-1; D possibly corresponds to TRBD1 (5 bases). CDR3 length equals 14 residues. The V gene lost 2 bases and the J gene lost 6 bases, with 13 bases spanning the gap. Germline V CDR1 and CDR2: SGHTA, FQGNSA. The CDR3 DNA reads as TGTGCCAGCAGCTTATCGGCAGTCAGGGCTGAAGCTTTCTTT. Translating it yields CASSLSAVRAEAFF.

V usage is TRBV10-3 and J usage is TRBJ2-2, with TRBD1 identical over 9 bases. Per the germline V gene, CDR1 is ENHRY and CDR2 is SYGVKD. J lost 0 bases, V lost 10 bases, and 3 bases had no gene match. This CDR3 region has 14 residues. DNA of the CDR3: TGTGCCAGTGGACAGGGGCCGAACACCGGGGAGCTGTTTTTT. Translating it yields CASGQGPNTGELFF.

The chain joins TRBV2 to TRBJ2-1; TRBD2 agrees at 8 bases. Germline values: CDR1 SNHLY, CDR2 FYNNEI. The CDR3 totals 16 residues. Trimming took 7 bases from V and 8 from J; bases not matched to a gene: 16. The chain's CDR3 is CASMTAFRGGKDEQFF. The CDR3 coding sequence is TGTGCCAGCATGACCGCCTTTCGGGGGGGAAAGGATGAGCAGTTCTTC.

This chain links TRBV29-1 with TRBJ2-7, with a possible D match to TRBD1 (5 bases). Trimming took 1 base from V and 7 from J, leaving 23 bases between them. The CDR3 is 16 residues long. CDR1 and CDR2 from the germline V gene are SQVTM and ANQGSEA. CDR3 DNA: TGCAGCGTTGAAGGGGGAAGGGGTCCGGCTATTGGGGAGCAGTACTTC. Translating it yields CSVEGGRGPAIGEQYF.

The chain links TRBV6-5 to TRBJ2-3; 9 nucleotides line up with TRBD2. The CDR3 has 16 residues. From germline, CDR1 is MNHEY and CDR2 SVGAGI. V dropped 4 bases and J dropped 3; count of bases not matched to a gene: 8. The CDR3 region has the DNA TGTGCCAGCAGTTCCCTTGCGGGGGGGCCGACAGATACGCAGTATTTT. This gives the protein CASSSLAGGPTDTQYF.

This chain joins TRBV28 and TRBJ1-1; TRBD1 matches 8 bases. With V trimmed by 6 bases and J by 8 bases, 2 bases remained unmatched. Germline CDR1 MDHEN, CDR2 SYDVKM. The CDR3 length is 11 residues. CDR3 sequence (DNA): TGTGCCAGCAGAAGGACAGGGGAAGCTTTCTTT. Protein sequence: CASRRTGEAFF.

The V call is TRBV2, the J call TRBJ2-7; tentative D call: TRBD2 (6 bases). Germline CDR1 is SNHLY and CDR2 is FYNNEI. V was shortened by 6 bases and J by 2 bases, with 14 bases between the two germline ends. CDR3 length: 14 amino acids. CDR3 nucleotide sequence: TGTGCCAGCAGACCGGGGAGGAGGGCCTACGAGCAGTACTTC. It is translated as CASRPGRRAYEQYF.

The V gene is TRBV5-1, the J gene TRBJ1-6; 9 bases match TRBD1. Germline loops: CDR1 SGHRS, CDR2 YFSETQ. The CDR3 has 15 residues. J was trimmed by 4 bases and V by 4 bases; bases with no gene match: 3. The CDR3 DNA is TGCGCCAGCAGCCCCGGGACAGGGTATAATTCACCCCTCCACTTT. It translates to CASSPGTGYNSPLHF.

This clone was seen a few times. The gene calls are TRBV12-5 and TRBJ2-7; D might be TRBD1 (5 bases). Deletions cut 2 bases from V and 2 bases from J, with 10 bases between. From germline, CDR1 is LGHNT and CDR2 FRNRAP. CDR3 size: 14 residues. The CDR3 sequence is CASGLWGPPYEQYF. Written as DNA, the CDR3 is TGTGCTAGTGGTTTGTGGGGCCCCCCCTACGAGCAGTACTTC.

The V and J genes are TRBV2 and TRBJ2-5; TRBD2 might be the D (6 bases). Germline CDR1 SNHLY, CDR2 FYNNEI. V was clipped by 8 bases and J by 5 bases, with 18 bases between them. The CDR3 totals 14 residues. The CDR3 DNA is TGTGCCAGCTCTGGTTCGGGAGTCACCGAGACCCAGTACTTC. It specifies CASSGSGVTETQYF.

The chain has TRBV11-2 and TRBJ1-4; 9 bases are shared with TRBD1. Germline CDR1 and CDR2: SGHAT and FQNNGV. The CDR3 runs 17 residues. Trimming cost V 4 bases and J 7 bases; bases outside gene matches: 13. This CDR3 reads CASSSKRLQGALEKLFF. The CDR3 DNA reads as TGTGCCAGCAGCTCCAAACGTCTACAGGGGGCTCTTGAAAAACTGTTTTTT.

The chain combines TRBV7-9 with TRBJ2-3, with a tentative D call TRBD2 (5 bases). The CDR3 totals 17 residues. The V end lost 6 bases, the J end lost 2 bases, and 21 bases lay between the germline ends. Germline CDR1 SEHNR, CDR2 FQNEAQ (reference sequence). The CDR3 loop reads CASRARVAGGTTDTQYF. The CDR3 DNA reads TGTGCCAGCAGGGCCCGGGTGGCGGGCGGAACCACAGATACGCAGTATTTT. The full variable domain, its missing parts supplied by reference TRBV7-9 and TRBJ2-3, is DTGVSQNPRHKITKRGQNVTFRCDPISEHNRLYWYRQTLGQGPEFLTYFQNEAQLEKSRLLSDRFSAERPKGSFSTLEIQRTEQGDSAMYLCASRARVAGGTTDTQYFGPGTRLTVL.